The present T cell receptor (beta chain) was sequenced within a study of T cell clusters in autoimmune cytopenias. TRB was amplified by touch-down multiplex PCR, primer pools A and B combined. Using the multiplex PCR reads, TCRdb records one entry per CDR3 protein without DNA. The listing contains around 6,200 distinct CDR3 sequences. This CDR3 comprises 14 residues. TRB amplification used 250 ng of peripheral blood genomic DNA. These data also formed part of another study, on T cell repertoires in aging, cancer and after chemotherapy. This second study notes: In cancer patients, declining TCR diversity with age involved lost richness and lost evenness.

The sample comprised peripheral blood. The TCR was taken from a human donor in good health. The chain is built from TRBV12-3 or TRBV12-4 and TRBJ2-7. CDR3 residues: CASTSRGGSYEQYF.